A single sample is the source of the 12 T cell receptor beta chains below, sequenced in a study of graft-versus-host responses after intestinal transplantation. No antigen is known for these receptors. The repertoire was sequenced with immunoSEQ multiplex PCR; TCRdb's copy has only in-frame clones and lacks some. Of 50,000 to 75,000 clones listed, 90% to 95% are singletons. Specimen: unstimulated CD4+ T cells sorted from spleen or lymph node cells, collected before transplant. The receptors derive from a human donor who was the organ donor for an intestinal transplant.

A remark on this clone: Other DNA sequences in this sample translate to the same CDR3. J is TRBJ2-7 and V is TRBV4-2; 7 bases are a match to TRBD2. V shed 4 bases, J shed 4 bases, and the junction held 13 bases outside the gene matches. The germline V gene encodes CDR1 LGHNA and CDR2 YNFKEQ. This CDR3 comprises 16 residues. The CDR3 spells CASSLGTSGDLYEQYF. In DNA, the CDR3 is TGTGCCAGCAGCCTTGGGACCAGCGGGGACCTTTACGAGCAGTACTTC.

The CDR3 sequence: CARSPGQGVHEQYF. Here the CDR3 DNA reads TGTGCCAGATCACCGGGACAGGGGGTCCACGAGCAGTACTTC. The chain employs TRBV6-5 and TRBJ2-7, with 11 bases fitting TRBD1. The CDR3 is 14 residues long. Germline V gene data show CDR1 as MNHEY and CDR2 as SVGAGI. After removal of 9 bases from V and 5 bases from J, the junction contained 9 bases not matched to a gene.

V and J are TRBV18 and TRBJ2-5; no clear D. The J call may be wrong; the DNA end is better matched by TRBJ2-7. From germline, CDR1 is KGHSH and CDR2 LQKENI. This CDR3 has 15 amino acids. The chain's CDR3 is CASSAENTVTYEQYF. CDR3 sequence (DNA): TGTGCCAGCTCAGCCGAAAACACCGTAACCTACGAGCAGTACTTC.

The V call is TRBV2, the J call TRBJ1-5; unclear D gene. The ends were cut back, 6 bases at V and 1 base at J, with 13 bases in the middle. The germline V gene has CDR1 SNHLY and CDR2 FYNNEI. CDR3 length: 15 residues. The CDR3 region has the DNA TGTGCCAGCAGATCCGTTTTAGGAAGCAATCAGCCCCAGCATTTT. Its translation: CASRSVLGSNQPQHF.

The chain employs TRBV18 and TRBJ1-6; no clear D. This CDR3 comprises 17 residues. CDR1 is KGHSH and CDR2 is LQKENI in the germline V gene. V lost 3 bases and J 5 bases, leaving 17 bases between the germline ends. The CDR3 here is CASSPAKQSPNNSPLHF. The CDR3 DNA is TGTGCCAGCTCACCGGCAAAACAGAGCCCAAATAATTCACCCCTCCACTTT.

The CDR3 region has the DNA TGTGCCAGCAGTTTATTCCACTGGACAGGAGTTAATGAAAAACTGTTTTTT. It translates to CASSLFHWTGVNEKLFF. The gene calls are TRBV28 and TRBJ1-4; TRBD1 matches at 7 bases. The CDR3 is made up of 17 amino acids. Unmatched junction bases numbered 9, after V lost 1 base and J lost 4 bases. Germline V CDR1 and CDR2: MDHEN, SYDVKM.

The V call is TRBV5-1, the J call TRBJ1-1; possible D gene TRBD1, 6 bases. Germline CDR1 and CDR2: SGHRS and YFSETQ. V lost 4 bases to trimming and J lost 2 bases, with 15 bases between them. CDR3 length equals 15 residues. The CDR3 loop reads CASSPGGGRNTEAFF. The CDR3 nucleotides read TGCGCCAGCAGCCCTGGGGGGGGGCGAAACACTGAAGCTTTCTTT.

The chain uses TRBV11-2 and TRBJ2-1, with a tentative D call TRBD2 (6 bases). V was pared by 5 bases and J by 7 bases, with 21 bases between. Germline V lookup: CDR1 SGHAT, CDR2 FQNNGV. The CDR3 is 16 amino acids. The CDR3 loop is CASSPRTLRGVNEQFF. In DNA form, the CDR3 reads TGTGCCAGCAGCCCGCGGACTCTGCGGGGCGTAAATGAGCAGTTCTTC.

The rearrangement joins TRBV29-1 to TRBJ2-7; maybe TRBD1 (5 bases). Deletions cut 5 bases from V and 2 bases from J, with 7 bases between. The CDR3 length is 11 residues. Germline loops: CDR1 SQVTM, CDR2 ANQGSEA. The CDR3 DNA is TGCAGCGTTCAGGGTACCTACGAGCAGTACTTC. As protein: CSVQGTYEQYF.

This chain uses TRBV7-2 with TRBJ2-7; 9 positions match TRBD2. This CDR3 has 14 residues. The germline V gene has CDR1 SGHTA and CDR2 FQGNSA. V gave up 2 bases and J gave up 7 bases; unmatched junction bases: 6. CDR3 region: CASSLSGGGGEQYF. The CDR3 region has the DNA TGTGCCAGCAGCTTATCTGGCGGGGGGGGAGAGCAGTACTTC.

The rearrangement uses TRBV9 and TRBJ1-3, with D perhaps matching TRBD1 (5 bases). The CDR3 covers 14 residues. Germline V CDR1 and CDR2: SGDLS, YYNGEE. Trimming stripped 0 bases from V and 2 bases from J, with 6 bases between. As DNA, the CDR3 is TGTGCCAGCAGCGTAGAGACAGCTGGAAACACCATATATTTT. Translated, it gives CASSVETAGNTIYF.

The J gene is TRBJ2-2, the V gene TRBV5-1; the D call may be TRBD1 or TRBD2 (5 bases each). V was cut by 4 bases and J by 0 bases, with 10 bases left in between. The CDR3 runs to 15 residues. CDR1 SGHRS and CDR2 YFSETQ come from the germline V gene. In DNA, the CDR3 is TGCGCCAGCAGCAAGGGACCCTCGAACACCGGGGAGCTGTTTTTT. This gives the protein CASSKGPSNTGELFF.